The present TCR beta chain was sequenced within a study of Ad26.COV2.S vaccination and SARS-CoV-2 variants. Trimming took 8 bases from V and 8 from J, leaving 15 bases between them. Germline V gene lookup returns CDR1 MNHEY and CDR2 SVGAGI. CDR3 length: 13 residues. The treatment denotes: roughly 20 received Ad26.COV2.S at low or high dose, single or two shots; roughly five received placebo; per-sample allocation not given. The investigators took samples on day 63 after the first vaccine or placebo injection. Study-level results: Quantification of TCR breadth and depth may have yielded underestimates of total T cell responses.

Using immunoSEQ multiplex PCR, the repertoire was profiled, and TCRdb retains in-frame clones only, with some absent. The table includes about 370,000 clones, 88% detected once. Of note for this clone: The antigen is undetermined.

This sequence joins TRBV6-5 and TRBJ1-4; D might be TRBD1 (5 bases). The sequencing used peripheral blood, collected in a trial of Ad26.COV2.S vaccine versus placebo. This clonotype was sampled from a person between 18 and 60 years old who received the Ad26.COV2.S COVID-19 vaccine or a placebo. CDR3 in DNA: TGTGCCAGCCGGACACCTCAGAACGAAAAACTGTTTTTT. It codes for CASRTPQNEKLFF.